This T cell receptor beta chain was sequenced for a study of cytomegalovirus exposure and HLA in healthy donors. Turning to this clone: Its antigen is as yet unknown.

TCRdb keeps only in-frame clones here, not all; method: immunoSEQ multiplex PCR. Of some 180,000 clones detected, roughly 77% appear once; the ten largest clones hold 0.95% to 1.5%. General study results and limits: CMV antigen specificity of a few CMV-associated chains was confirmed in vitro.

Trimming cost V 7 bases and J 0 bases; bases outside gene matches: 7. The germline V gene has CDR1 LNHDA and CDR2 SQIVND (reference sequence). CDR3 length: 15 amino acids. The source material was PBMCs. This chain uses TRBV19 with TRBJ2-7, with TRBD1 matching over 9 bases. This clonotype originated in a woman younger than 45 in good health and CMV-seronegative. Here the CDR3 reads CASTTGTGNSYEQYF. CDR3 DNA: TGTGCCAGTACCACCGGGACAGGGAACTCCTACGAGCAGTACTTC. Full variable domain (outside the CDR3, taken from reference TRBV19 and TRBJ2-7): DGGITQSPKYLFRKEGQNVTLSCEQNLNHDAMYWYRQDPGQGLRLIYYSQIVNDFQKGDIAEGYSVSREKKESFPLTVTSAQKNPTAFYLCASTTGTGNSYEQYFGPGTRLTVT.